The following is a T cell receptor beta chain sequence with its context. The sample originates from a study of blood T cell repertoires in COVID-19. The table came from immunoSEQ multiplex PCR; TCRdb's copy has only in-frame clones and leaves some out. The sample includes about 130,000 clones, just under 85% of them seen just once. V lost 5 bases and J 6 bases, leaving 20 bases between the germline ends. Germline-derived CDR1 and CDR2 are SGHAT and FQNNGV. This CDR3 contains 15 residues. Sequencing input: peripheral blood. This receptor was identified in a human donor in a cohort sampled during active COVID-19. V and J are TRBV11-2 and TRBJ2-7; TRBD2 might be the D (5 bases). CDR3 DNA sequence: TGTGCCAGCAGCCCTACGGCCCAGTCTCGGGGCGAGCAGTACTTC. This gives the protein CASSPTAQSRGEQYF.